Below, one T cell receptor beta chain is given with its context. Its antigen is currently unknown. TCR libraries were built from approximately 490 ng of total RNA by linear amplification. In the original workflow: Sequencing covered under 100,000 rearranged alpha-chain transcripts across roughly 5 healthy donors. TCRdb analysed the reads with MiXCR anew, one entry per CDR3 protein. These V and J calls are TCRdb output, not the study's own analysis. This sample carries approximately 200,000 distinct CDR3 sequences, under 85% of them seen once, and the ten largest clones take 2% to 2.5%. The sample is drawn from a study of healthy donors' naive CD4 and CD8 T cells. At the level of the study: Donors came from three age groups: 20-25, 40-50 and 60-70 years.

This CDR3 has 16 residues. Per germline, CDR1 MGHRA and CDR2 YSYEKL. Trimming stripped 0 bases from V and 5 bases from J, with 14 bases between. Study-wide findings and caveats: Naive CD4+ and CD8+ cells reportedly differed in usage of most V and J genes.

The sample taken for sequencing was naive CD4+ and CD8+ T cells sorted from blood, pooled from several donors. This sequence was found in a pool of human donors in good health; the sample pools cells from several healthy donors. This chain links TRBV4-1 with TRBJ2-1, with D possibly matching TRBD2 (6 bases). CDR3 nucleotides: TGCGCCAGCAGCCAAGATCGGGCGGGGCCAGACAATGAGCAGTTCTTC. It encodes CASSQDRAGPDNEQFF.